The next 18 T cell receptor beta chains were all read from a single sample in a study of T cell repertoires in cytomegalovirus infection. TCRdb fed the reads into MiXCR, producing one record per CDR3 protein. The sample lists around 530,000 distinct CDR3 sequences; approximately 26% were seen once. Sequencing input: PBMCs. The receptors were gathered from a human donor in good health (CMV status not recorded). Some clones in this sample may be carry-over from other donors' samples.

J is TRBJ2-1 and V is TRBV24-1, with D perhaps matching TRBD1 (5 bases). V lost 1 base and J lost 0, with 12 bases in between. The germline CDR1 and CDR2 sequences are KGHDR and SFDVKD. The CDR3 sequence is 17 residues long. CDR3 residues: CATSDFSGQSSYNEQFF. The CDR3 DNA is TGTGCCACCAGTGATTTCTCAGGGCAGAGCTCCTACAATGAGCAGTTCTTC.

This clonotype was counted a few times. This chain connects TRBV6-6 to TRBJ1-5, with D possibly being TRBD1 (5 bases). Between the trimmed V and J ends, which lost 5 bases and 2 bases, there was a span of 16 bases. The CDR3 length is 16 residues. Looked up from germline, CDR1 is MNHNY and CDR2 is SVGAGI (reference sequence). The CDR3 coding sequence is TGTGCCAGCAGTGGAGACAGACAGAGCGGCAATCAGCCCCAGCATTTT. It is translated as CASSGDRQSGNQPQHF.

The rearrangement links TRBV7-7 to TRBJ2-5; TRBD2 is a possible D gene (5 bases). From germline, CDR1 is SSHAT and CDR2 FNYEAQ (reference sequence). Trimming left V 5 bases short and J 4 bases short, with 11 bases between. The CDR3 extends over 13 amino acids. This CDR3 is CASSPPAGETQYF. The DNA of the CDR3 is TGTGCCAGCAGCCCCCCGGCGGGAGAGACCCAGTACTTC.

The chain has TRBV5-4 and TRBJ2-5; 14 bases align to TRBD2. The CDR3 runs to 17 residues. Losses at the gene ends were 4 bases for V and 2 bases for J; bases not matched to a gene: 7. Per germline, CDR1 SGHNT and CDR2 YYREEE (reference sequence). Written as DNA, the CDR3 is TGTGCCAGCAGCCGACTAGCGGGAGGGAGCTTTCAAGAGACCCAGTACTTC. The encoded protein is CASSRLAGGSFQETQYF.

The chain combines TRBV29-1 with TRBJ2-5; 9 positions match TRBD1. This CDR3 has 14 amino acids. Germline V CDR1 and CDR2: SQVTM, ANQGSEA. V shed 6 bases and J 7 bases; nucleotides not matched to a gene: 12. CDR3 residues: CSVGLGQGGGTQYF. The CDR3 DNA reads as TGCAGCGTGGGTTTGGGACAGGGAGGGGGGACCCAGTACTTC.

Many counts were recorded for this clonotype. The J gene is TRBJ2-1, the V gene TRBV7-6; D gene unclear. Germline V gives CDR1 SGHVS, CDR2 FNYEAQ. The V gene lost 0 bases and the J gene lost 9 bases, with 18 bases spanning the gap. This CDR3 region has 16 residues. The CDR3 DNA reads as TGTGCCAGCAGCTTAGCGTACGCTTCCCCGAACAGTGAGCAGTTCTTC. Translating gives CASSLAYASPNSEQFF.

This clonotype has a count of ten or more. The chain is built from TRBV7-8 and TRBJ1-5, with unresolved D. V lost 2 bases and J lost 2, with 10 bases in between. Germline CDR1 is SGHVS and CDR2 is FQNEAQ. This CDR3 has 15 residues. The CDR3 DNA reads as TGTGCCAGCAGCTTAACGTGGAGGGGCAATCAGCCCCAGCATTTT. Its translation is CASSLTWRGNQPQHF.

This clonotype was seen more than once but under ten times. This chain uses TRBV6-1 with TRBJ1-5, with TRBD1 as a possible D gene (6 bases). The CDR3 consists of 14 residues. V lost 6 bases and J 0 bases, leaving 9 bases between the germline ends. CDR1 MNHNS and CDR2 SASEGT come from the germline V gene. CDR3 sequence: CASRSGVSNQPQHF. CDR3 coding DNA: TGTGCCAGCAGGTCAGGGGTTAGCAATCAGCCCCAGCATTTT.

Many counts were recorded for this clonotype. The J gene is TRBJ2-7, the V gene TRBV7-8; no definite D call. Trimming pared 5 bases from V and 3 bases from J, leaving 8 bases between. CDR3 length: 12 amino acids. The germline CDR1 and CDR2 sequences are SGHVS and FQNEAQ. The CDR3: CASSPEGYEQYF. The CDR3 DNA reads TGTGCCAGCAGCCCCGAAGGCTACGAGCAGTACTTC.

The chain employs TRBV7-3 and TRBJ2-2; 10 bases align to TRBD2. Germline V gene data show CDR1 as SGHTA and CDR2 as FQGTGA. The length of the CDR3 is 18 residues. Trimming at V came to 2 bases and at J to 0 bases, leaving 6 bases not matched to a gene. Here the CDR3 DNA reads TGTGCCAGCAGCTTATTTGCTAGCGGGAGTACGAACACCGGGGAGCTGTTTTTT. Translation: CASSLFASGSTNTGELFF.

The table lists this clonotype with a few counts. The chain uses TRBV12-3 or TRBV12-4 and TRBJ2-5; 11 nucleotides agree with TRBD2. V dropped 3 bases and J dropped 5; count of bases not matched to a gene: 5. This CDR3 has 15 amino acids. The CDR3 loop reads CASSFEASGRETQYF. In nucleotides, the CDR3 is TGTGCCAGCAGTTTTGAGGCTAGCGGGAGGGAGACCCAGTACTTC.

This clonotype was found a few times. The chain carries TRBV18 and TRBJ1-1; 9 bases are shared with TRBD1. Losses at the gene ends were 3 bases for V and 9 bases for J; bases not matched to a gene: 2. Germline V gene data show CDR1 as KGHSH and CDR2 as LQKENI. The CDR3 has 12 amino acids. The CDR3 bases are TGTGCCAGCTCACCGGGACAGGGTCAAGCTTTCTTT. This gives the protein CASSPGQGQAFF. The entire variable domain, with the rest obtained from reference TRBV18 and TRBJ1-1, is as follows: NAGVMQNPRHLVRRRGQEARLRCSPMKGHSHVYWYRQLPEEGLKFMVYLQKENIIDESGMPKERFSAEFPKEGPSILRIQQVVRGDSAAYFCASSPGQGQAFFGQGTRLTVV.

The rearrangement joins TRBV7-2 to TRBJ2-5; no reliable D call. The CDR3 runs 13 residues. Germline values: CDR1 SGHTA, CDR2 FQGNSA. Trimming pared 4 bases from V and 1 base from J, leaving 7 bases between. In DNA form, the CDR3 reads TGTGCCAGCAGCTCAACTCTCCAAGAGACCCAGTACTTC. Its protein product is CASSSTLQETQYF. The full variable domain, with the rest looked up from reference TRBV7-2 and TRBJ2-5, is GAGVSQSPSNKVTEKGKDVELRCDPISGHTALYWYRQSLGQGLEFLIYFQGNSAPDKSGLPSDRFSAERTGGSVSTLTIQRTQQEDSAVYLCASSSTLQETQYFGPGTRLLVL.

The V and J genes are TRBV25-1 and TRBJ1-3, with a possible D match to TRBD1 (5 bases). Germline-derived CDR1 and CDR2 are MGHDK and SYGVNS. CDR3 length equals 15 residues. Trimming shortened V by 7 bases and J by 0 bases, and 13 bases separated the two germline ends. CDR3 bases: TGTGCCAGCAACCGGGGGGGAGACTCTGGAAACACCATATATTTT. Its protein is CASNRGGDSGNTIYF. Supplemented by reference TRBV25-1 and TRBJ1-3, the full variable domain reads EADIYQTPRYLVIGTGKKITLECSQTMGHDKMYWYQQDPGMELHLIHYSYGVNSTEKGDLSSESTVSRIRTEHFPLTLESARPSHTSQYLCASNRGGDSGNTIYFGEGSWLTVV.

This clonotype was counted a few times. V is TRBV11-2 and J is TRBJ2-7; the D gene is possibly TRBD2 (5 bases). V lost 3 bases, J lost 0 bases, and 6 bases lay in between. Germline V gives CDR1 SGHAT, CDR2 FQNNGV. The CDR3 length is 13 residues. The CDR3 DNA reads TGTGCCAGCAGCTTCCGGGACTCCTACGAGCAGTACGTC. Translation: CASSFRDSYEQYV.

This clonotype was seen ten or more times. This chain uses TRBV7-8 with TRBJ1-2; 9 nucleotides line up with TRBD1. Germline CDR1 and CDR2: SGHVS and FQNEAQ. V gave up 0 bases and J gave up 3 bases; unmatched junction bases: 5. The CDR3 consists of 16 residues. The CDR3 bases are TGTGCCAGCAGCTTAGCGCTTCGACAGGGGGACTATGGCTACACCTTC. It encodes CASSLALRQGDYGYTF.

This clonotype came up a few times. The CDR3 DNA sequence: TGTGCCAGCAGGAGGACAGGGGGCGCGGTATTAACTAATGAAAAACTGTTTTTT. Translation gives CASRRTGGAVLTNEKLFF. This chain uses TRBV12-3 or TRBV12-4 with TRBJ1-4; 11 bases agree with TRBD1. The CDR3 is made up of 18 amino acids. Unmatched junction bases numbered 10, after V lost 6 bases and J lost 1 base.

The rearrangement joins TRBV23-1 to TRBJ1-4; the D gene is possibly TRBD1 (6 bases). TRBV23-1 is treated as an ORF (open reading frame) with a function not yet certain. V was cut by 9 bases and J by 7 bases, with 12 bases left in between. The CDR3 extends over 12 amino acids. The CDR3 DNA reads as TGCGCCAGGCACCAGGGGAGTGAAAAACTGTTTTTT. As protein: CARHQGSEKLFF.